The clone carrying this T cell receptor (beta chain) has at least ten counts. TCRdb reanalysed the 5' RACE reads using MiXCR and keeps one entry per CDR3 protein. The data show approximately 150,000 distinct CDR3 sequences, with 7.7% seen just once and around 0.73% held by the top ten. CDR3 length: 17 amino acids. V lost 3 bases and J lost 1; bases outside the gene matches: 5. The record originates from a study of T cells after yellow fever vaccination. The clonotype comes from a young man who received the YFV17D yellow fever vaccine. The chain links TRBV12-3 or TRBV12-4 to TRBJ2-2; 10 nucleotides agree with TRBD2. Sequences were derived from CD4+ T cells sorted from PBMCs, sampled 5 days after the yellow fever booster vaccination. The CDR3 DNA reads as TGTGCCAGCAGTTTCCTACTAGCGGGGATGAACACCGGGGAGCTGTTTTTT. Its protein is CASSFLLAGMNTGELFF.